Presented here are 15 T cell receptor beta chains from one specimen sequenced in a study of cytomegalovirus exposure and HLA in healthy donors. The PCR had 60 Vbeta and 13 Jbeta primers. TCRdb's copy holds only in-frame clones and misses some; the assay was immunoSEQ multiplex PCR. The table lists fewer than 70,000 clones. Sequencing was performed on PBMCs. These receptors were obtained from a woman under 30 in good health and CMV-seronegative.

The chain links TRBV7-9 to TRBJ2-7, with 12 bases lining up with TRBD1. Trimming at V came to 2 bases and at J to 4 bases, leaving 6 bases not matched to a gene. Looked up from germline, CDR1 is SEHNR and CDR2 is FQNEAQ (reference sequence). CDR3 length equals 16 residues. The CDR3 nucleotides are TGTGCCAGCAGCTTACCCGGGACAGGGGGCTTTTACGAGCAGTACTTC. Encoded protein: CASSLPGTGGFYEQYF.

The V and J genes are TRBV19 and TRBJ1-2; D gene uncertain. V lost 2 bases and J 2 bases, leaving 6 bases between the germline ends. The germline V gene encodes CDR1 LNHDA and CDR2 SQIVND (reference sequence). The CDR3 sequence is 13 residues long. In nucleotides, the CDR3 is TGTGCCAGTAGTATATATGCGAACTATGGCTACACCTTC. This encodes CASSIYANYGYTF.

The chain is built from TRBV9 and TRBJ2-3; 7 bases are shared with TRBD1. This CDR3 has 16 residues. The V segment lost 0 bases and the J segment 1 base; nucleotides outside the gene matches: 5. CDR1 SGDLS and CDR2 YYNGEE come from the germline V gene. The CDR3 nucleotides are TGTGCCAGCAGCGTAGCTTGGCAGGGGGGCACAGATACGCAGTATTTT. As protein: CASSVAWQGGTDTQYF.

This sequence joins TRBV30 and TRBJ1-1; 7 positions match TRBD1. The CDR3 length is 16 residues. V was pared by 3 bases and J by 1 base, with 11 bases of the junction left unmatched. CDR1 is GTSNPN and CDR2 is SVGIG in the germline V gene (reference sequence). CDR3 sequence reads: CAWRADRWIRNTEAFF. CDR3 nucleotides: TGTGCCTGGAGGGCGGACAGGTGGATTAGGAACACTGAAGCTTTCTTT.

This chain uses TRBV6-5 with TRBJ2-1; 9 nucleotides line up with TRBD2. The germline gives CDR1 MNHEY, CDR2 SVGAGI. This CDR3 spans 16 amino acids. V lost 0 bases and J lost 8; bases outside the gene matches: 8. The CDR3 region has the DNA TGTGCCAGCAGTTACTCCAGCGGGAGGCCGGTCGATGAGCAGTTCTTC. Translation: CASSYSSGRPVDEQFF.

The V call is TRBV6-5, the J call TRBJ2-7, with 13 bases that match TRBD2. CDR3 size: 15 residues. The V gene end was trimmed by 6 bases and the J gene end by 5 bases; junction bases not matched to a gene: 7. The germline V gene encodes CDR1 MNHEY and CDR2 SVGAGI. The CDR3: CASRPPGLAGDEQYF. The CDR3 nucleotides are TGTGCCAGCAGGCCCCCCGGACTAGCGGGAGACGAGCAGTACTTC.

This chain connects TRBV6-5 to TRBJ1-6; 7 positions match TRBD1. This CDR3 spans 14 amino acids. Unmatched junction bases numbered 5, after V lost 6 bases and J lost 6 bases. CDR1 is MNHEY and CDR2 is SVGAGI in the germline V gene. CDR3 sequence (DNA): TGTGCCAGCAGACGACAGGGAATTAATTCACCCCTCCACTTT. It codes for CASRRQGINSPLHF.

The rearrangement joins TRBV6-5 to TRBJ2-1, with 8 bases matching TRBD2. The CDR3 totals 15 residues. J was trimmed by 2 bases and V by 5 bases; bases with no gene match: 5. Germline V gene data show CDR1 as MNHEY and CDR2 as SVGAGI. For the CDR3, the DNA is TGTGCCAGCAGTACCGGGGGGGCCCCCTACAATGAGCAGTTCTTC. Its translation: CASSTGGAPYNEQFF.

V and J are TRBV18 and TRBJ2-7; D call uncertain. The CDR3 has 12 residues. In germline, CDR1 is KGHSH, CDR2 LQKENI. V gave up 7 bases and J gave up 0 bases, with 7 bases separating them. In nucleotides, the CDR3 is TGTGCCAGCTTTGACACCTCCTACGAGCAGTACTTC. It specifies CASFDTSYEQYF.

This chain uses TRBV4-1 with TRBJ2-2, with TRBD2 matching over 7 bases. Germline CDR1 MGHRA, CDR2 YSYEKL. The V segment lost 0 bases and the J segment 6 bases; nucleotides outside the gene matches: 10. The CDR3 extends over 17 amino acids. CDR3 DNA sequence: TGCGCCAGCAGCCAAGATGGGGGGAGGGCCGGGTCCGGGGAGCTGTTTTTT. As protein: CASSQDGGRAGSGELFF.

The CDR3 loop is CASSRQGVVETQYF. The CDR3 nucleotides read TGTGCCAGCAGCCGACAGGGGGTGGTGGAGACCCAGTACTTC. The chain joins TRBV6-1 to TRBJ2-5; 9 bases are shared with TRBD1. This CDR3 is built from 14 residues. V trimming: 6 bases; J trimming: 5 bases; junction bases outside the gene matches: 7. Germline V gives CDR1 MNHNS, CDR2 SASEGT.

Turning to this clone: At one boundary the junction diverges from the germline segment, which might be a read error. DNA of the CDR3: TGTGCTAGCAGCAAAGAACAGTTGGGAGGCAATGAGCAGTTCTTC. Translating it yields CASSKEQLGGNEQFF. The V call is TRBV7-7, the J call TRBJ2-1, with D possibly TRBD2 on 6 matching bases. The CDR3 consists of 15 residues. Germline values: CDR1 SSHAT, CDR2 FNYEAQ (reference sequence).

The chain carries TRBV6-5 and TRBJ1-5; 7 bases map to TRBD1. The V and J ends lost 5 bases and 8 bases, in that order; junction bases with no gene match: 9. The V gene's germline CDR1 is MNHEY and CDR2 SVGAGI. This CDR3 is 14 amino acids long. CDR3 coding DNA: TGTGCCAGCAGTGGAAGAACAGGGGTAGAGCCCCAGCATTTT. This encodes CASSGRTGVEPQHF.

This sequence joins TRBV11-2 and TRBJ2-7; the match to TRBD2 covers 10 bases. Per the germline V gene, CDR1 is SGHAT and CDR2 is FQNNGV. V shed 5 bases and J 2 bases; nucleotides not matched to a gene: 3. The CDR3 covers 14 residues. CDR3 DNA: TGTGCCAGCAGCGCGACTAGCGGGCCCTACGAGCAGTACTTC. Protein sequence: CASSATSGPYEQYF.

The chain joins TRBV6-5 to TRBJ1-1, with TRBD1 matching 9 bases. The J segment lost 4 bases and the V segment lost 7 bases, leaving 10 bases of the junction unmatched. The CDR3 length is 15 residues. CDR1 and CDR2 from the germline V gene are MNHEY and SVGAGI. DNA of the CDR3: TGTGCCAGCACGAATGCCGGGACAGGGACCACTGAAGCTTTCTTT. Its protein is CASTNAGTGTTEAFF.